Below, 32 T cell receptor beta chains from the same sample are listed, as sequenced in a study of OX40 agonist ivuxolimab in advanced cancers. The table came from immunoSEQ multiplex PCR; TCRdb's copy has only in-frame clones and leaves some out. The data hold roughly 80,000 clones, with around 83% observed a single time. The sequencing used CD4+ or CD8+ T cells sorted from blood, collected in a trial of the OX40 agonist ivuxolimab. The receptors originated from an adult with an advanced solid tumor such as melanoma, head and neck, liver or kidney cancer.

This clone was picked up a small number of times. The CDR3 region is CASSLNGGTGAWDTIYF. As DNA, the CDR3 is TGTGCCAGCAGCTTAAATGGGGGAACAGGGGCTTGGGACACCATATATTTT. The chain has TRBV7-2 and TRBJ1-3; 7 bases match TRBD1. From germline, CDR1 is SGHTA and CDR2 FQGNSA. V was pared by 2 bases and J by 8 bases, with 15 bases of the junction left unmatched. The CDR3 totals 17 residues. The full variable domain, with the rest looked up from reference TRBV7-2 and TRBJ1-3, is GAGVSQSPSNKVTEKGKDVELRCDPISGHTALYWYRQSLGQGLEFLIYFQGNSAPDKSGLPSDRFSAERTGGSVSTLTIQRTQQEDSAVYLCASSLNGGTGAWDTIYFGEGSWLTVV.

V usage is TRBV6-5 and J usage is TRBJ2-4; D ambiguous. V lost 6 bases and J 7 bases, leaving 10 bases between the germline ends. The CDR3 has 12 amino acids. Germline CDR1 is MNHEY and CDR2 is SVGAGI. The CDR3 loop reads CASSSPLNIQYF. CDR3 bases: TGTGCCAGCAGCTCCCCACTTAACATTCAGTACTTC.

The V call is TRBV30, the J call TRBJ2-5, with D possibly matching TRBD2 (6 bases). Germline values: CDR1 GTSNPN, CDR2 SVGIG (reference sequence). This CDR3 has 12 residues. Trimming pared 1 base from V and 3 bases from J, leaving 6 bases between. The CDR3 region is CAWSGGEETQYF. The CDR3 DNA follows: TGTGCCTGGAGTGGGGGGGAAGAGACCCAGTACTTC.

This clone came up a few times. The V call is TRBV5-5, the J call TRBJ1-6; perhaps TRBD1 as D (5 bases). The CDR3 extends over 15 amino acids. V shed 0 bases and J shed 7 bases, with 11 bases lying between them. From germline, CDR1 is SGHKS and CDR2 YYEKEE (reference sequence). CDR3 amino acids: CASSLVTKGNSPLHF. CDR3 DNA: TGTGCCAGCAGCTTGGTCACAAAGGGGAATTCACCCCTCCACTTT.

On this clone itself: The same CDR3 can be traced to other DNA sequences in this sample. The chain joins TRBV7-9 to TRBJ2-5, with D tentatively TRBD2 (6 bases). Trimming left V 5 bases short and J 4 bases short, with 8 bases between. The CDR3 runs 12 residues. The germline gives CDR1 SEHNR, CDR2 FQNEAQ (reference sequence). The CDR3 loop reads CASSQGGETQYF. The CDR3 nucleotides are TGTGCCAGCAGCCAGGGAGGAGAGACCCAGTACTTC. Combining the CDR3 with reference TRBV7-9 and TRBJ2-5 gives the whole variable domain DTGVSQNPRHKITKRGQNVTFRCDPISEHNRLYWYRQTLGQGPEFLTYFQNEAQLEKSRLLSDRFSAERPKGSFSTLEIQRTEQGDSAMYLCASSQGGETQYFGPGTRLLVL.

This clone was counted only a few times. The V gene is TRBV2, the J gene TRBJ1-1; D is uncertain. This CDR3 is built from 13 residues. V lost 4 bases to trimming and J lost 1 base, with 7 bases between them. Germline V gene sequence: CDR1 SNHLY, CDR2 FYNNEI. The CDR3 DNA sequence: TGTGCCAGCAGTGGGTGGGGGAACACTGAAGCTTTCTTT. It codes for CASSGWGNTEAFF.

This chain joins TRBV6-1 and TRBJ1-6; D may be TRBD1 (5 bases). The CDR3 extends over 18 amino acids. Per the germline V gene, CDR1 is MNHNS and CDR2 is SASEGT. Trimming stripped 0 bases from V and 9 bases from J, with 21 bases between. The CDR3 loop is CASSEAVIGEGVRSPLHF. The CDR3 DNA reads as TGTGCCAGCAGTGAAGCGGTAATCGGAGAAGGGGTGCGTTCACCCCTCCACTTT.

The chain links TRBV7-2 to TRBJ2-7; 8 bases line up with TRBD1. Germline CDR1 SGHTA, CDR2 FQGNSA. The CDR3 is 14 amino acids. V trimming: 4 bases; J trimming: 3 bases; junction bases outside the gene matches: 5. The CDR3 region is CASSYRGSIYEQYF. For the CDR3, the DNA is TGTGCCAGCAGCTACAGGGGGTCCATCTACGAGCAGTACTTC.

This clone was detected a few times. The chain joins TRBV10-1 to TRBJ1-1; D is undetermined. The V and J ends lost 3 bases and 3 bases respectively, with 8 bases between them. Per germline, CDR1 WNHNN and CDR2 SYGVQD (reference sequence). The CDR3 runs 13 residues. Here the CDR3 DNA reads TGCGCCAGCAGTGAACACCGGGACACTGAAGCTTTCTTT. This sequence encodes CASSEHRDTEAFF.

Regarding this clone: Germline is not matched at one junction end, which may reflect a read error. The V and J genes are TRBV7-2 and TRBJ1-2, with D possibly being TRBD1 (6 bases). Germline V gives CDR1 SGHTA, CDR2 FQGNSA. CDR3 length: 14 residues. CDR3: CASNLQGANYGYTF. The DNA of the CDR3 is TGTGCCAGCAACTTACAGGGAGCTAACTATGGCTACACCTTC. The full variable domain, its missing parts supplied by reference TRBV7-2 and TRBJ1-2, is GAGVSQSPSNKVTEKGKDVELRCDPISGHTALYWYRQSLGQGLEFLIYFQGNSAPDKSGLPSDRFSAERTGGSVSTLTIQRTQQEDSAVYLCASNLQGANYGYTFGSGTRLTVV.

This clone has more than one count but fewer than ten. The V call is TRBV5-1, the J call TRBJ1-2; 9 bases map to TRBD1. There are 13 residues in the CDR3. Germline values: CDR1 SGHRS, CDR2 YFSETQ. The J segment lost 9 bases and the V segment lost 4 bases, leaving 7 bases of the junction unmatched. CDR3 bases: TGCGCCAGCAGCCCGGGGGGACAGGGTCGCTACACCTTC. It codes for CASSPGGQGRYTF.

This sequence joins TRBV7-2 and TRBJ2-7; 10 bases fit TRBD1. CDR1 is SGHTA and CDR2 is FQGNSA in the germline V gene. The CDR3 spans 13 residues. The trim removed 5 bases at V and 6 bases at J, leaving 4 bases unmatched. The CDR3 nucleotides are TGTGCCAGCAGCCGGGACAGGGGAGGCGAGCAGTACTTC. Translated, it gives CASSRDRGGEQYF.

V usage is TRBV7-6 and J usage is TRBJ2-5; D unclear. With 2 bases removed from V and 10 bases from J, the gap between germline ends came to 17 bases. The CDR3 covers 14 residues. Germline CDR1 reads SGHVS; CDR2 reads FNYEAQ. The CDR3 DNA reads as TGTGCCAGCAGCTTAATGGAAACATCGGAGCGCCAGTACTTC. Translated: CASSLMETSERQYF.

The chain carries TRBV18 and TRBJ2-7, with 8 bases matching TRBD1. V lost 5 bases and J lost 2; bases outside the gene matches: 2. Germline CDR1 reads KGHSH; CDR2 reads LQKENI. This CDR3 contains 13 residues. DNA for the CDR3: TGTGCCAGCTCAGCGGACAGGGCCTACGAGCAGTACTTC. This gives the protein CASSADRAYEQYF.

This clone was detected a few times. At the DNA level, this CDR3 is encoded by other sequences in the same sample as well. The chain links TRBV28 to TRBJ1-5; D call uncertain. Germline V gives CDR1 MDHEN, CDR2 SYDVKM. Trimming removed 3 bases at V and 1 base at J, with 4 bases between. The CDR3 length is 13 residues. The CDR3 spells CASSFSSNQPQHF. The CDR3 region has the DNA TGTGCCAGCAGTTTTTCCAGCAATCAGCCCCAGCATTTT. Complete variable domain (other parts from reference TRBV28 and TRBJ1-5): DVKVTQSSRYLVKRTGEKVFLECVQDMDHENMFWYRQDPGLGLRLIYFSYDVKMKEKGDIPEGYSVSREKKERFSLILESASTNQTSMYLCASSFSSNQPQHFGDGTRLSIL.

The chain couples TRBV4-1 to TRBJ2-1, with D tentatively TRBD1 (7 bases). The germline gives CDR1 MGHRA, CDR2 YSYEKL. Trimming pared 8 bases from V and 3 bases from J, leaving 14 bases between. The CDR3 covers 14 residues. The CDR3 reads CASGGQGGYNEQFF. In DNA form, the CDR3 reads TGCGCCAGCGGGGGGCAGGGGGGCTACAATGAGCAGTTCTTC.

Only a few counts were recorded for this clone. J is TRBJ1-1 and V is TRBV7-3, with no clear D. Germline CDR1 SGHTA, CDR2 FQGTGA. The CDR3 totals 13 residues. Between the trimmed V and J ends, which lost 5 bases and 0 bases, there was a span of 7 bases. The CDR3 protein is CASSETMNTEAFF. For the CDR3, the DNA is TGTGCCAGCAGCGAGACAATGAACACTGAAGCTTTCTTT.

This clone came up once. This chain links TRBV2 with TRBJ2-4; TRBD1 matches at 8 bases. The CDR3 runs 13 residues. Germline CDR1 and CDR2: SNHLY and FYNNEI. J was trimmed by 9 bases and V by 10 bases; bases with no gene match: 11. The CDR3: CAKSDRVVGIQYF. The CDR3 coding sequence is TGTGCCAAATCGGACAGGGTAGTCGGCATTCAGTACTTC.

The chain is built from TRBV7-2 and TRBJ2-7; no firm D call. The CDR3 length is 13 residues. The germline gives CDR1 SGHTA, CDR2 FQGNSA. V was pared by 4 bases and J by 0 bases, with 7 bases between. The CDR3 coding sequence is TGTGCCAGCAGCTCTCGATTCTCCTACGAGCAGTACTTC. It specifies CASSSRFSYEQYF.

The V gene is TRBV5-4, the J gene TRBJ2-3; possibly TRBD2 for D (5 bases). Germline V gene sequence: CDR1 SGHNT, CDR2 YYREEE (reference sequence). V lost 4 bases to trimming and J lost 1 base, with 13 bases between them. CDR3 length: 15 amino acids. The CDR3 bases are TGTGCCAGCAGCGTACCGGTTAGCGGCACAGATACGCAGTATTTT. It codes for CASSVPVSGTDTQYF.

This chain links TRBV15 with TRBJ2-7; 10 nucleotides agree with TRBD1. Germline V lookup: CDR1 LNHNV, CDR2 YYDKDF (reference sequence). V was clipped by 6 bases and J by 3 bases; unmatched bases: 5. The CDR3 sequence is 14 residues long. Written as DNA, the CDR3 is TGTGCCACCAGAGAGACAGGGGGCCTCTACGAGCAGTACTTC. This codes for CATRETGGLYEQYF.

This clone appeared a single time. The chain uses TRBV7-2 and TRBJ1-1, with 8 bases that match TRBD1. Germline loops: CDR1 SGHTA, CDR2 FQGNSA. J gave up 5 bases and V 5 bases, and 7 bases lay outside the gene matches. CDR3 length equals 14 residues. As DNA, the CDR3 is TGTGCCAGCAGCCCCAGCGGACAGGGTACTGAAGCTTTCTTT. Its protein product is CASSPSGQGTEAFF.

V gene TRBV29-1 combines with J gene TRBJ2-5, with no clear D. The CDR3 consists of 13 residues. V gave up 3 bases and J gave up 7 bases, with 15 bases separating them. Germline V gives CDR1 SQVTM, CDR2 ANQGSEA. CDR3 sequence reads: CSVDPISDGTQYF. The CDR3 DNA follows: TGCAGCGTTGACCCTATTTCTGATGGGACCCAGTACTTC.

V and J are TRBV5-4 and TRBJ1-6, with TRBD1 matching over 7 bases. This CDR3 is built from 13 residues. J gave up 11 bases and V 3 bases, and 5 bases lay outside the gene matches. In germline, CDR1 is SGHNT, CDR2 YYREEE (reference sequence). CDR3 amino acids: CASSSGGVAPLHF. In nucleotides, the CDR3 is TGTGCCAGCAGCTCAGGGGGGGTAGCACCCCTCCACTTT.

V usage is TRBV30 and J usage is TRBJ2-3; 8 nucleotides align to TRBD2. Germline V CDR1 and CDR2: GTSNPN, SVGIG (reference sequence). Germline trimming cut 0 bases from V and 6 bases from J; bases unmatched to any gene: 2. The CDR3 is made up of 13 amino acids. The CDR3 DNA follows: TGTGCCTGGAGTGTAGCGGGGGTGGATACGCAGTATTTT. Translating gives CAWSVAGVDTQYF.

The V gene is TRBV10-3, the J gene TRBJ2-7; weak D call: TRBD1 (5 bases). Trimming removed 5 bases from V and 5 bases from J, with 7 bases in between. The CDR3 sequence is 11 residues long. CDR1 ENHRY and CDR2 SYGVKD come from the germline V gene. The CDR3 DNA reads as TGTGCCATCAGTTTCAGGGACGAGCAGTACTTC. Protein sequence: CAISFRDEQYF.

This clone turned up a few times. The chain joins TRBV5-6 to TRBJ1-6; D unresolved. Germline loops: CDR1 SGHDT, CDR2 YYEEEE. The CDR3 sequence is 14 residues long. V lost 5 bases and J lost 0, with 6 bases in between. CDR3 coding DNA: TGTGCCAGCAGGTCCAGCTCCTATAATTCACCCCTCCACTTT. Translating it yields CASRSSSYNSPLHF.

The chain has TRBV18 and TRBJ1-1; 7 bases are shared with TRBD1. The CDR3 loop spans 15 amino acids. The junction had 2 bases not matched to a gene; V was cut back by 0 bases and J by 1 base. Germline V gene lookup returns CDR1 KGHSH and CDR2 LQKENI. CDR3 DNA sequence: TGTGCCAGCTCACCACCCCGGACAGGGAACACTGAAGCTTTCTTT. Translated, it gives CASSPPRTGNTEAFF.

The chain joins TRBV2 to TRBJ2-5; 9 nucleotides match TRBD2. The V gene end was trimmed by 6 bases and the J gene end by 7 bases; junction bases not matched to a gene: 9. Germline lookup yields CDR1 SNHLY and CDR2 FYNNEI. This CDR3 is built from 14 residues. The CDR3 here is CASRGTSRAGTQYF. CDR3 nucleotides: TGTGCCAGCAGAGGGACTAGCAGGGCGGGGACCCAGTACTTC.

This chain joins TRBV5-4 and TRBJ2-1; the D is unclear. Germline values: CDR1 SGHNT, CDR2 YYREEE (reference sequence). This CDR3 is built from 12 residues. V dropped 4 bases and J dropped 5 bases, with 7 bases sitting between them. Here the CDR3 DNA reads TGTGCCAGCAGCCTACCCAACAATGAGCAGTTCTTC. Its protein product is CASSLPNNEQFF.

This rearrangement joins TRBV11-2 to TRBJ1-3, with TRBD1 matching 8 bases. The CDR3 totals 17 residues. V dropped 5 bases and J dropped 0; count of bases not matched to a gene: 9. Germline lookup yields CDR1 SGHAT and CDR2 FQNNGV. CDR3 loop: CASSRGQGLLSGNTIYF. CDR3 nucleotides: TGTGCCAGCAGCCGAGGACAGGGTCTCCTCTCTGGAAACACCATATATTTT. Filled out from reference TRBV11-2 and TRBJ1-3, the complete variable domain reads EAGVAQSPRYKIIEKRQSVAFWCNPISGHATLYWYQQILGQGPKLLIQFQNNGVVDDSQLPKDRFSAERLKGVDSTLKIQPAKLEDSAVYLCASSRGQGLLSGNTIYFGEGSWLTVV.

To note about this clone: The sample contains more than one DNA sequence encoding this CDR3. This chain joins TRBV19 and TRBJ2-7; possible D gene TRBD1, 6 bases. Trimming took off 3 bases at V and 0 bases at J, with 12 bases between the two ends. CDR3 length equals 15 residues. The germline gives CDR1 LNHDA, CDR2 SQIVND (reference sequence). CDR3 sequence reads: CASSMSRTVSYEQYF. The DNA of the CDR3 is TGTGCCAGTAGTATGTCCCGGACAGTCTCCTACGAGCAGTACTTC.